The present entry profiles one TCR beta chain with its context. This sample stems from a study of sequential checkpoint blockade in melanoma. For the study at large: Patients were randomized 1:1 to nivolumab-then-ipilimumab or ipilimumab-then-nivolumab first-line. Maintenance nivolumab came after either treatment sequence.

Treatment in this sample: randomized to nivolumab then ipilimumab (arm A) or the reverse (arm B). Patients had received no earlier DNA-damaging chemotherapy. Live CD3+CD8+ CD19− CD56− cells were sorted from PBMCs. Germline-derived CDR1 and CDR2 are MNHEY and SVGAGI. Trimming left V 6 bases short and J 4 bases short, with 10 bases between. The CDR3 length is 13 residues. Measured with immunoSEQ multiplex PCR; TCRdb has only the in-frame clones, and not every one. The sample has roughly 30,000 clones; roughly 85% are singletons. The specimen was CD8+ T cells sorted from blood (inferred from file names), collected from a patient given nivolumab and ipilimumab in sequence. The chain is built from TRBV6-5 and TRBJ1-5; weak D call: TRBD1 (5 bases). The receptor's source is a human donor with melanoma. Written as DNA, the CDR3 is TGTGCCAGCAGCCTAGGACATAATCAGCCCCAGCATTTT. Translating it yields CASSLGHNQPQHF.